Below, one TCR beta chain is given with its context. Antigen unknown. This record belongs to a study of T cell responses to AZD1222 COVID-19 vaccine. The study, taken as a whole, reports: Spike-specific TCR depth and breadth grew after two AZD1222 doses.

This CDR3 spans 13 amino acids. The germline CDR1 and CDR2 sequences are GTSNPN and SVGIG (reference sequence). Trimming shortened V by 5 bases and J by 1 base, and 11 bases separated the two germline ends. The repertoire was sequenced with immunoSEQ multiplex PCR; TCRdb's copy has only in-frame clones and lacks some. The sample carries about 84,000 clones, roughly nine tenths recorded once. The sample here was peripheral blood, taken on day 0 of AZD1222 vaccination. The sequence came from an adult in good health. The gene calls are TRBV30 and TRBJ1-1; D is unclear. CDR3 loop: CAWAMTPNTEAFF. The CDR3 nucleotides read TGTGCCTGGGCCATGACACCGAACACTGAAGCTTTCTTT.